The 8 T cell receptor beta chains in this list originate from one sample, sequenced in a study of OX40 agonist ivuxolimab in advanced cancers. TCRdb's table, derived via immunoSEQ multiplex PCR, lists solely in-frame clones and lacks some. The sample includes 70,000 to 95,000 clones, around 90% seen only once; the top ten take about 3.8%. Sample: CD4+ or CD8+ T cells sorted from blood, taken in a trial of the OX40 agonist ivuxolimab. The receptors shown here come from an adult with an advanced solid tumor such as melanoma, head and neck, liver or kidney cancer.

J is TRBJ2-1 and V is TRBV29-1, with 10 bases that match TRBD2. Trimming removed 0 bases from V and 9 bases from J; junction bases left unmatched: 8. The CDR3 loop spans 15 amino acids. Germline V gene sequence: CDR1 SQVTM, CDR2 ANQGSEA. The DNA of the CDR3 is TGCAGCGTTGAAGATCGCCCCCGACTAGCGGGTGAGCAGTTCTTC. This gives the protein CSVEDRPRLAGEQFF.

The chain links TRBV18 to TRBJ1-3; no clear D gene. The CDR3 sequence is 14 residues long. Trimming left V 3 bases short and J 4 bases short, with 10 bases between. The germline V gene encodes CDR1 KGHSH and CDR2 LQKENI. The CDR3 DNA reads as TGTGCCAGCTCACCCCCTACGCTCGGAAACACCATATATTTT. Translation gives CASSPPTLGNTIYF.

DNA for the CDR3: TGTGCCAGCAGTGTTAGCGGGATCCCGAGGGAGACCCAGTACTTC. It codes for CASSVSGIPRETQYF. The rearrangement joins TRBV2 to TRBJ2-5, with 8 bases fitting TRBD2. This CDR3 is 15 amino acids long. V gave up 4 bases and J gave up 5 bases; unmatched junction bases: 9. Germline V gene sequence: CDR1 SNHLY, CDR2 FYNNEI.

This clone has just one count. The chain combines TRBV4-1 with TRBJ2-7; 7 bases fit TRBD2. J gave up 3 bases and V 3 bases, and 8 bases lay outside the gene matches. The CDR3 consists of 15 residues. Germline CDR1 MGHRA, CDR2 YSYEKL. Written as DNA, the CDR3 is TGCGCCAGCAGCCAGGGGGGGGAGGGGCTCTACGAGCAGTACTTC. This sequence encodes CASSQGGEGLYEQYF.

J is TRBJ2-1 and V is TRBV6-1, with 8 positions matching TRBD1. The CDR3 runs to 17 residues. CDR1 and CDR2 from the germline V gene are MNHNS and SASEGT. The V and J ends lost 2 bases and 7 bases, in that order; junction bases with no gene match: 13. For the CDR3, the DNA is TGTGCCAGCAGTGAACGGGGGAACAGGGGGTTTTTTAATGAGCAGTTCTTC. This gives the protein CASSERGNRGFFNEQFF.

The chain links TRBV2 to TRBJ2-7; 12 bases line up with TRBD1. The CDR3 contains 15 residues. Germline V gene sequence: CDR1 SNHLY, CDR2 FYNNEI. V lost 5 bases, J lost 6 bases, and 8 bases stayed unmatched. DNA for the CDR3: TGTGCCAGCAGTTTCACGGGACAGGGGGCCAGCGAGCAGTACTTC. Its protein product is CASSFTGQGASEQYF.

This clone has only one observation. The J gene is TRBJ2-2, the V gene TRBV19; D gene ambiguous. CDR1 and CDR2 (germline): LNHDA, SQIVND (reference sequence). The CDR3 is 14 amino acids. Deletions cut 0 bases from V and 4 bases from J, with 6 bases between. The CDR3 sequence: CASSIEPATGELFF. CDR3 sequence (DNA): TGTGCCAGTAGTATAGAGCCAGCCACCGGGGAGCTGTTTTTT.

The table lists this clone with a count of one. Here the CDR3 DNA reads TGCAGCGGGGGACAGTGGGGAGATACGCAGTATTTT. Amino acids: CSGGQWGDTQYF. The genes are TRBV29-1 and TRBJ2-3, with 7 bases aligning to TRBD1. The CDR3 totals 12 residues. CDR1 is SQVTM, CDR2 ANQGSEA, per germline. Losses at the gene ends were 7 bases for V and 5 bases for J; bases not matched to a gene: 6.